This TCR beta chain was retrieved from a study of chemoradiotherapy in HPV16-positive cancers. Clones were sequenced by immunoSEQ multiplex PCR, and TCRdb holds only the in-frame ones, with some missing. Of about 35,000 clones in the sample, roughly 90% were seen once. The clonotype was recovered from a human donor with HPV-associated anogenital cancer. Specimen: blood, collected from a patient who underwent chemoradiotherapy.

The CDR3 loop is CASSPRDRDTGELFF. CDR3 bases: TGCGCCAGCAGCCCCCGGGACAGAGACACCGGGGAGCTGTTTTTT. The chain uses TRBV4-1 and TRBJ2-2; 7 nucleotides agree with TRBD1. CDR1 is MGHRA and CDR2 is YSYEKL in the germline V gene. Trimming cost V 4 bases and J 3 bases; bases outside gene matches: 5. This CDR3 is built from 15 residues.